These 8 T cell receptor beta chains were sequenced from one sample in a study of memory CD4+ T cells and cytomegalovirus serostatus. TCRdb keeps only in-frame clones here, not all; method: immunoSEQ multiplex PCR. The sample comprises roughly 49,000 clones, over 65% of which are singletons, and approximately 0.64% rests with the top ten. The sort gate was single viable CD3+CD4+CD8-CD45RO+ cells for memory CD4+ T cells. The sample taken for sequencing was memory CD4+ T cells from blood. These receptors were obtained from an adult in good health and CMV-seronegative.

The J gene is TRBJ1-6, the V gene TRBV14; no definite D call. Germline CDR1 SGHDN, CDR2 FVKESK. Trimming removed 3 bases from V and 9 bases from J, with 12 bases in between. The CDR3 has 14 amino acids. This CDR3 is CASSQLNPASPLHF. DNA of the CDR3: TGTGCCAGCAGCCAGCTAAATCCGGCTTCACCCCTCCACTTT. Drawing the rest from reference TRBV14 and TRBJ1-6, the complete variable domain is EAGVTQFPSHSVIEKGQTVTLRCDPISGHDNLYWYRRVMGKEIKFLLHFVKESKQDESGMPNNRFLAERTGGTYSTLKVQPAELEDSGVYFCASSQLNPASPLHFGNGTRLTVT.

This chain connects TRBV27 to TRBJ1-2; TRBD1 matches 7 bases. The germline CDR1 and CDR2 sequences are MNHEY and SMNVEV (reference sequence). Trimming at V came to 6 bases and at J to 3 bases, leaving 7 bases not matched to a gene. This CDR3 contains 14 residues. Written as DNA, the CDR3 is TGTGCCAGCAGGTACAGGGGCGGTGACTATGGCTACACCTTC. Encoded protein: CASRYRGGDYGYTF.

CDR3 amino acids: CAWSDTGYGYTF. The CDR3 DNA follows: TGTGCCTGGAGTGACACAGGTTATGGCTACACCTTC. V and J are TRBV30 and TRBJ1-2; D is possibly TRBD1 (5 bases). The CDR3 runs 12 residues. V was clipped by 1 base and J by 5 bases, with 8 bases between them. CDR1 GTSNPN and CDR2 SVGIG come from the germline V gene (reference sequence).

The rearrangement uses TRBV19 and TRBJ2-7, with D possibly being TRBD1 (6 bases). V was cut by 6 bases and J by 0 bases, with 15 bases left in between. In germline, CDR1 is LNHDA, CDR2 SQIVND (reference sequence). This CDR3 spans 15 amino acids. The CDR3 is CASSPQGRNSYEQYF. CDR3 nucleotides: TGTGCCAGTAGCCCCCAGGGGCGGAACTCCTACGAGCAGTACTTC.

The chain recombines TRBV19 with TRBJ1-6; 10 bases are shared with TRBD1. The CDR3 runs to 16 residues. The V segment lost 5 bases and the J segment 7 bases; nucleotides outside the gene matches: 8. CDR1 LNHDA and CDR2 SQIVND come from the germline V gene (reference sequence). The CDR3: CASSARTGGYNSPLHF. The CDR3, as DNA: TGTGCCAGTAGTGCTCGGACAGGGGGTTACAATTCACCCCTCCACTTT.

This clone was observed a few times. The CDR3 sequence is CASTRDRYSEQYF. The CDR3 region has the DNA TGCGCCAGTACACGGGACAGGTACTCCGAGCAGTACTTC. The chain carries TRBV5-1 and TRBJ2-7; 8 bases fit TRBD1. Germline CDR1 and CDR2: SGHRS and YFSETQ. The junction had 10 bases not matched to a gene; V was cut back by 8 bases and J by 6 bases. CDR3 size: 13 residues.

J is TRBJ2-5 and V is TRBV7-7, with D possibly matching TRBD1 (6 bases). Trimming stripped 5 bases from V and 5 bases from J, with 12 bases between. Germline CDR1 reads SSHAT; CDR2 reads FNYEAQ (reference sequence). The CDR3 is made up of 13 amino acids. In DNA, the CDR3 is TGTGCCAGCAGCCCAGGGGCTTTCGAGACCCAGTACTTC. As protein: CASSPGAFETQYF.

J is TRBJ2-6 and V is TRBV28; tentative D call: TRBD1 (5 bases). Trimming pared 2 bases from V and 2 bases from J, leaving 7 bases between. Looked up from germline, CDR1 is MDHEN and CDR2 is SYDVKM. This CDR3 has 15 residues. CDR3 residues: CASSLATAGANVLTF. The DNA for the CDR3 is TGTGCCAGCAGTTTAGCGACAGCTGGGGCCAACGTCCTGACTTTC.